This TCR beta chain originates from a study of blood T cells in healthy people across ages. Study summary: Roughly one uniquely barcoded beta molecule per two T cells was captured.

At least ten counts were recorded for this clonotype. Per-sample yields of isolated PBMCs were at least 6 million. It was with a sample-barcoded 5' primer and a J-beta primer mix that a second PCR of roughly 7 to 12 cycles was run. One entry per CDR3 protein, called by TCRdb with MiXCR from the 5' RACE reads. The sample contains around 1,900,000 distinct CDR3 sequences, 39% of which appear only once. The sequence was collected from a human donor in good health. The sequenced sample was blood.

CDR3 bases: TGCAGTGCCCAACCAGCGGGGGGTCTCCACTCTGGGGCCAACGTCCTGACTTTC. Encoded protein: CSAQPAGGLHSGANVLTF. The chain has TRBV20-1 and TRBJ2-6; 9 bases are shared with TRBD2. V shed 6 bases and J 0 bases; nucleotides not matched to a gene: 12. CDR3 size: 18 residues. Germline V gene sequence: CDR1 DFQATT, CDR2 SNEGSKA (reference sequence).